What follows are 30 T cell receptor beta chains derived from one specimen sequenced in a study of blood T cell repertoires in COVID-19. Assay used: immunoSEQ multiplex PCR; TCRdb lists only in-frame clones, some missing. The sample lists roughly 250,000 clones, 81% occurring once. Sequenced sample: peripheral blood. Every receptor here comes from a woman aged 55 to 70 with active or convalescent COVID-19.

The chain recombines TRBV5-1 with TRBJ2-1, with 8 bases aligning to TRBD2. The CDR3 consists of 14 residues. Looked up from germline, CDR1 is SGHRS and CDR2 is YFSETQ. After removal of 4 bases from V and 9 bases from J, the junction contained 9 bases not matched to a gene. As DNA, the CDR3 is TGCGCCAGCAGCCCCGGGACTAGGTCATTTGAGCAGTTCTTC. Residues: CASSPGTRSFEQFF.

This clone came up a few times. The J gene is TRBJ1-5, the V gene TRBV7-6; 8 bases agree with TRBD1. The CDR3 consists of 16 residues. V shed 4 bases, J shed 1 base, and the junction held 6 bases outside the gene matches. Looked up from germline, CDR1 is SGHVS and CDR2 is FNYEAQ. The CDR3 coding sequence is TGTGCCAGCAGCTCCGGACAGGGAGGGAGCAATCAGCCCCAGCATTTT. It specifies CASSSGQGGSNQPQHF.

This chain uses TRBV7-8 with TRBJ1-1, with 8 bases aligning to TRBD1. This CDR3 spans 13 amino acids. The germline V gene encodes CDR1 SGHVS and CDR2 FQNEAQ. The J segment lost 6 bases and the V segment lost 11 bases, leaving 11 bases of the junction unmatched. This CDR3 reads CAGRTGLSSEAFF. CDR3 nucleotide sequence: TGTGCCGGGAGGACAGGGTTATCGTCTGAAGCTTTCTTT.

This chain links TRBV5-1 with TRBJ2-1, with a tentative D call TRBD1 (7 bases). The ends were cut back, 4 bases at V and 5 bases at J, with 10 bases in the middle. CDR3 length: 13 amino acids. The germline gives CDR1 SGHRS, CDR2 YFSETQ. CDR3 in amino acids: CASSPGGHNEQFF. The CDR3 DNA sequence: TGCGCCAGCAGCCCAGGGGGGCACAATGAGCAGTTCTTC. The whole variable domain, remainder taken from reference TRBV5-1 and TRBJ2-1, is KAGVTQTPRYLIKTRGQQVTLSCSPISGHRSVSWYQQTPGQGLQFLFEYFSETQRNKGNFPGRFSGRQFSNSRSEMNVSTLELGDSALYLCASSPGGHNEQFFGPGTRLTVL.

The genes are TRBV4-1 and TRBJ1-2, with 7 bases fitting TRBD1. CDR1 MGHRA and CDR2 YSYEKL come from the germline V gene. V was clipped by 1 base and J by 0 bases; unmatched bases: 11. This CDR3 is built from 18 residues. Here the CDR3 reads CASSQAPRADRANYGYTF. The CDR3 coding sequence is TGCGCCAGCAGCCAAGCCCCCCGGGCCGACAGGGCTAACTATGGCTACACCTTC.

This chain joins TRBV7-9 and TRBJ1-5, with TRBD1 matching over 9 bases. Trimming cost V 5 bases and J 2 bases; bases outside gene matches: 10. This CDR3 is built from 17 residues. Germline lookup yields CDR1 SEHNR and CDR2 FQNEAQ (reference sequence). Here the CDR3 DNA reads TGTGCCAGCAGCCGAGCGGGACAGGGCGGGGGCAATCAGCCCCAGCATTTT. It codes for CASSRAGQGGGNQPQHF.

This clone has only one observation. The rearrangement links TRBV7-8 to TRBJ1-2; 9 nucleotides agree with TRBD1. With V trimmed by 5 bases and J by 2 bases, 6 bases remained unmatched. Per germline, CDR1 SGHVS and CDR2 FQNEAQ. The CDR3 length is 15 residues. Here the CDR3 reads CASSPPGTGNYGYTF. The DNA of the CDR3 is TGTGCCAGCAGCCCCCCAGGGACAGGGAACTATGGCTACACCTTC.

This chain connects TRBV6-2 or TRBV6-3 to TRBJ2-5; no reliable D call. The CDR3 has 15 residues. V gave up 0 bases and J gave up 5 bases, with 13 bases separating them. CDR1 and CDR2 from the germline V gene are MNHEY and SVGEGT. CDR3: CASSYSRRGVETQYF. The CDR3 DNA follows: TGTGCCAGCAGTTACTCGAGGAGAGGTGTGGAGACCCAGTACTTC.

The CDR3 DNA sequence: TGTGCCAGCAGCGCGGGACAGGTCCTCTACGAGCAGTACTTC. It encodes CASSAGQVLYEQYF. This chain links TRBV14 with TRBJ2-7; 8 bases fit TRBD1. CDR1 is SGHDN, CDR2 FVKESK, per germline. Unmatched junction bases numbered 6, after V lost 5 bases and J lost 3 bases. This CDR3 comprises 14 residues.

V usage is TRBV2 and J usage is TRBJ1-1; TRBD1 is a possible D gene (6 bases). The CDR3 has 12 residues. Germline lookup yields CDR1 SNHLY and CDR2 FYNNEI. With 6 bases removed from V and 1 base from J, the gap between germline ends came to 6 bases. The CDR3 is CASRGQNTEAFF. The CDR3 DNA reads as TGTGCCAGCAGGGGACAGAACACTGAAGCTTTCTTT.

The gene calls are TRBV4-2 and TRBJ2-7; D not certain. V was clipped by 0 bases and J by 2 bases, with 8 bases between them. CDR1 and CDR2 (germline): LGHNA, YNFKEQ. There are 14 residues in the CDR3. The CDR3 is CASSQDRVAYEQYF. In DNA form, the CDR3 reads TGTGCCAGCAGCCAAGATAGAGTGGCCTACGAGCAGTACTTC.

The V gene is TRBV12-5, the J gene TRBJ2-2, with a weak D call TRBD2 (5 bases). Germline V gives CDR1 LGHNT, CDR2 FRNRAP. Trimming removed 6 bases at V and 1 base at J, with 12 bases between. The CDR3 has 15 amino acids. The CDR3 DNA reads TGTGCTAGTGGAGGGAGACTTGGGAACACCGGGGAGCTGTTTTTT. This codes for CASGGRLGNTGELFF.

For this clone: Other DNA sequences of this sample code for an identical CDR3. This chain uses TRBV29-1 with TRBJ2-3; TRBD2 aligns across 10 bases. CDR3 size: 14 residues. Germline CDR1 is SQVTM and CDR2 is ANQGSEA. J lost 1 base, V lost 3 bases, and 1 base had no gene match. CDR3 loop: CSVDGLAGTDTQYF. The CDR3 DNA reads as TGCAGCGTTGATGGACTAGCGGGCACAGATACGCAGTATTTT.

The chain uses TRBV24-1 and TRBJ2-3, with 14 bases identical to TRBD2. V trimming: 4 bases; J trimming: 0 bases; junction bases outside the gene matches: 5. This CDR3 is built from 18 residues. The germline V gene has CDR1 KGHDR and CDR2 SFDVKD. The CDR3 loop is CATSDPGLAGASTDTQYF. DNA of the CDR3: TGTGCCACCAGTGACCCGGGACTAGCGGGGGCCAGCACAGATACGCAGTATTTT.

The chain recombines TRBV7-2 with TRBJ2-7; TRBD2 is a possible D gene (6 bases). This CDR3 comprises 14 residues. V was clipped by 3 bases and J by 1 base, with 10 bases between them. Germline CDR1 is SGHTA and CDR2 is FQGNSA. The CDR3 here is CASSFGGASYEQYF. CDR3 nucleotide sequence: TGTGCCAGCAGCTTTGGAGGGGCTTCCTACGAGCAGTACTTC.

The J gene is TRBJ1-1, the V gene TRBV6-5; TRBD1 might be the D (6 bases). The CDR3 loop spans 14 amino acids. From germline, CDR1 is MNHEY and CDR2 SVGAGI. Trimming shortened V by 8 bases and J by 1 base, and 14 bases separated the two germline ends. In nucleotides, the CDR3 is TGTGCCAGCTTTAACAGGGTCACGAACACTGAAGCTTTCTTT. Its translation is CASFNRVTNTEAFF.

The gene calls are TRBV6-5 and TRBJ2-7; 8 positions match TRBD1. This CDR3 has 14 residues. The J segment lost 2 bases and the V segment lost 6 bases, leaving 6 bases of the junction unmatched. From germline, CDR1 is MNHEY and CDR2 SVGAGI. CDR3 protein: CASSTGGIAYEQYF. The CDR3 DNA reads TGTGCCAGCAGCACAGGGGGAATCGCCTACGAGCAGTACTTC.

The rearrangement joins TRBV19 to TRBJ2-5; 8 positions match TRBD1. V dropped 7 bases and J dropped 3; count of bases not matched to a gene: 13. CDR3 length: 16 residues. Per the germline V gene, CDR1 is LNHDA and CDR2 is SQIVND (reference sequence). The CDR3 reads CASTNGPRGRKETQYF. CDR3 nucleotide sequence: TGTGCCAGTACCAATGGGCCCAGGGGGCGCAAAGAGACCCAGTACTTC. The complete variable domain, with remaining parts taken from reference TRBV19 and TRBJ2-5, reads DGGITQSPKYLFRKEGQNVTLSCEQNLNHDAMYWYRQDPGQGLRLIYYSQIVNDFQKGDIAEGYSVSREKKESFPLTVTSAQKNPTAFYLCASTNGPRGRKETQYFGPGTRLLVL.

This clone has just one count. The chain carries TRBV11-2 and TRBJ1-1; D is unclear. Trimming took 3 bases from V and 5 from J, leaving 7 bases between them. CDR1 and CDR2 (germline): SGHAT, FQNNGV. The CDR3 has 12 amino acids. The CDR3 reads CASSFRATEAFF. CDR3 DNA sequence: TGTGCCAGCAGCTTTCGAGCGACTGAAGCTTTCTTT.

The chain is built from TRBV7-2 and TRBJ2-3; 9 bases are a match to TRBD2. CDR3 length: 16 residues. Germline CDR1 is SGHTA and CDR2 is FQGNSA. V lost 0 bases, J lost 2 bases, and 3 bases stayed unmatched. CDR3 nucleotide sequence: TGTGCCAGCAGCTTAGCGGTAGCGGGAGTCACAGATACGCAGTATTTT. The encoded protein is CASSLAVAGVTDTQYF.

The table lists this clone with a count of one. The chain couples TRBV4-3 to TRBJ2-4; D not certain. V lost 2 bases to trimming and J lost 5 bases, with 16 bases between them. The CDR3 runs 16 residues. Per germline, CDR1 LGHNA and CDR2 YSLEER. CDR3 protein: CASSQNVVDTENIQYF. Here the CDR3 DNA reads TGCGCCAGCAGCCAAAATGTCGTAGATACTGAAAACATTCAGTACTTC.

The rearrangement links TRBV3-1 (or the pseudogene TRBV3-2) to TRBJ1-2; maybe TRBD1 (6 bases). Trimming pared 0 bases from V and 7 bases from J, leaving 15 bases between. This CDR3 spans 15 amino acids. Germline assignment: CDR1 LGHDT and CDR2 YNNKEL (reference sequence). The CDR3 sequence is CASSQEGNRAGGYTF. As DNA, the CDR3 is TGTGCCAGCAGCCAAGAGGGAAACAGGGCCGGTGGCTACACCTTC.

This rearrangement joins TRBV19 to TRBJ2-2; 10 positions agree with TRBD1. The CDR3 sequence is 16 residues long. V trimming: 7 bases; J trimming: 4 bases; junction bases outside the gene matches: 9. Germline CDR1 and CDR2: LNHDA and SQIVND (reference sequence). CDR3: CASTPTGGFGTGELFF. In nucleotides, the CDR3 is TGTGCCAGTACACCGACAGGGGGCTTTGGCACCGGGGAGCTGTTTTTT.

The V call is TRBV6-4, the J call TRBJ2-1, with a tentative D call TRBD2 (6 bases). The germline V and J ends were trimmed by 0 bases and 1 base, with 16 bases remaining between them. The germline CDR1 and CDR2 sequences are MRHNA and SNTAGT. The CDR3 has 18 residues. CDR3 residues: CASSDSSRRGASYNEQFF. The CDR3 DNA follows: TGTGCCAGCAGTGACTCCTCTAGGAGGGGCGCGTCCTACAATGAGCAGTTCTTC.

The rearrangement joins TRBV5-4 to TRBJ1-2; weak D call: TRBD1 (5 bases). Germline V CDR1 and CDR2: SGHNT, YYREEE (reference sequence). The CDR3 extends over 13 amino acids. The V end lost 0 bases, the J end lost 8 bases, and 11 bases lay between the germline ends. DNA of the CDR3: TGTGCCAGCAGCTTGGCCTGGCAGGGAGGCTACACCTTC. Translation: CASSLAWQGGYTF.

The chain recombines TRBV9 with TRBJ2-3; 11 bases are shared with TRBD2. Germline V gene data show CDR1 as SGDLS and CDR2 as YYNGEE. This CDR3 region has 15 residues. V was pared by 6 bases and J by 0 bases, with 3 bases of the junction left unmatched. CDR3 DNA sequence: TGTGCCAGCAACCCTAGCGGGGGGAGCACAGATACGCAGTATTTT. It codes for CASNPSGGSTDTQYF. Variable domain in full (rest from reference TRBV9 and TRBJ2-3): DSGVTQTPKHLITATGQRVTLRCSPRSGDLSVYWYQQSLDQGLQFLIQYYNGEERAKGNILERFSAQQFPDLHSELNLSSLELGDSALYFCASNPSGGSTDTQYFGPGTRLTVL.

The rearrangement uses TRBV7-2 and TRBJ2-3; D is ambiguous. The V end was cut by 0 bases, the J end by 2 bases, with 6 bases between. Germline CDR1 and CDR2: SGHTA and FQGNSA. The length of the CDR3 is 14 residues. Written as DNA, the CDR3 is TGTGCCAGCAGCTTAGCACTCGCCACAGATACGCAGTATTTT. This translates into CASSLALATDTQYF.

J is TRBJ1-1 and V is TRBV9, with D maybe TRBD1 (6 bases). The germline V gene has CDR1 SGDLS and CDR2 YYNGEE. V dropped 1 base and J dropped 2 bases, with 9 bases sitting between them. The CDR3 is 14 amino acids. As DNA, the CDR3 is TGTGCCAGCAGCGTATCAGGGGCTAACACTGAAGCTTTCTTT. The encoded protein is CASSVSGANTEAFF.

The sample holds a few counts of this clone. The chain employs TRBV19 and TRBJ1-6; the D gene is possibly TRBD1 (6 bases). V dropped 5 bases and J dropped 5 bases, with 19 bases sitting between them. CDR1 is LNHDA, CDR2 SQIVND, per germline (reference sequence). This CDR3 has 17 residues. The CDR3 here is CASSLPVRGSDNSPLHF. In DNA form, the CDR3 reads TGTGCCAGTAGTCTACCCGTCAGGGGTTCTGATAATTCACCCCTCCACTTT.

The V gene is TRBV28, the J gene TRBJ2-7; the D gene is possibly TRBD1 (6 bases). V gave up 4 bases and J gave up 6 bases, with 16 bases separating them. CDR3 size: 14 residues. Germline lookup yields CDR1 MDHEN and CDR2 SYDVKM. The CDR3: CASSSQGVWAEQYF. Written as DNA, the CDR3 is TGTGCCAGCAGTTCACAGGGCGTATGGGCCGAGCAGTACTTC.